These 32 T cell receptor beta chains were all obtained from the same sample, sequenced in a study of response to subunit inactivated influenza vaccine (dated by TCRdb to the late 2010s). Preparation of the library involved RT-PCR. The listed sequencing device is Illumina HiSeq 2500. TCRdb reworked the public reads: Q25 trimming with fastp, MiXCR clone assembly, productive beta chains retained. Identical CDR3 proteins give one entry, which carries the most common genes and DNA. The sample table lists 600,000 to 850,000 distinct CDR3 sequences, less than 15% of them with a count of one. Roughly 7.2% of the sample comes from the top ten. Sequences were derived from PBMCs from blood, sampled 14 to 15 days before vaccination. The receptors here all came from a man aged 45 to 65 who received an inactivated influenza vaccine. Donor details come from another sample of the same person, matched by shared clones.

Turning to this clonotype: An end of the junction differs from the germline gene, which may be a read error. V gene TRBV10-2 combines with J gene TRBJ1-1; weak D call: TRBD1 (6 bases). There are 11 residues in the CDR3. From germline, CDR1 is WSHSY and CDR2 SAAADI. The DNA for the CDR3 is TGCGCCAGCAGTGAGGCAACGGGACATGTCTTT. The encoded protein is CASSEATGHVF.

The chain uses TRBV7-2 and TRBJ2-1; D may be TRBD1 (7 bases). V lost 0 bases and J lost 6, with 12 bases in between. This CDR3 contains 15 residues. Germline-derived CDR1 and CDR2 are SGHTA and FQGNSA. CDR3 DNA: TGTGCCAGCAGCTTAGCCAGGGGGGTGGGCAATGAGCAGTTCTTC. It codes for CASSLARGVGNEQFF. Full variable domain (rest looked up from reference TRBV7-2 and TRBJ2-1): GAGVSQSPSNKVTEKGKDVELRCDPISGHTALYWYRQSLGQGLEFLIYFQGNSAPDKSGLPSDRFSAERTGGSVSTLTIQRTQQEDSAVYLCASSLARGVGNEQFFGPGTRLTVL.

The chain employs TRBV3-1 and TRBJ2-2; D not resolved. Germline assignment: CDR1 LGHDT and CDR2 YNNKEL (reference sequence). Trimming removed 11 bases from V and 1 base from J, with 17 bases in between. This CDR3 is built from 15 residues. The CDR3 region is CASCQLTLNTGELFF. In DNA, the CDR3 is TGTGCCTCCTGCCAGCTGACTCTGAACACCGGGGAGCTGTTTTTT.

This chain links TRBV11-2 with TRBJ2-1; TRBD2 agrees at 8 bases. CDR1 and CDR2 (germline): SGHAT, FQNNGV. Trimming cost V 1 base and J 4 bases; bases outside gene matches: 12. The CDR3 length is 18 residues. The DNA for the CDR3 is TGTGCCAGCAGCTTAGGAACCGGGACTAGGCCCCCTTACAATGAGCAGTTCTTC. Translated, it gives CASSLGTGTRPPYNEQFF. The full variable domain, its missing parts supplied by reference TRBV11-2 and TRBJ2-1, is EAGVAQSPRYKIIEKRQSVAFWCNPISGHATLYWYQQILGQGPKLLIQFQNNGVVDDSQLPKDRFSAERLKGVDSTLKIQPAKLEDSAVYLCASSLGTGTRPPYNEQFFGPGTRLTVL.

This clonotype came up many times. This chain links TRBV9 with TRBJ2-4; 7 nucleotides agree with TRBD2. Unmatched junction bases numbered 12, after V lost 4 bases and J lost 8 bases. CDR1 and CDR2 (germline): SGDLS, YYNGEE. The CDR3 spans 15 residues. As DNA, the CDR3 is TGTGCCAGCAGCCCCCCCCGAGGGAGGGTAGACATTCAGTACTTC. Residues: CASSPPRGRVDIQYF. Drawing the rest from reference TRBV9 and TRBJ2-4, the complete variable domain is DSGVTQTPKHLITATGQRVTLRCSPRSGDLSVYWYQQSLDQGLQFLIQYYNGEERAKGNILERFSAQQFPDLHSELNLSSLELGDSALYFCASSPPRGRVDIQYFGAGTRLSVL.

There are many counts of this clonotype. CDR3 region: CASSETGWGETQYF. CDR3 bases: TGTGCCAGCAGCGAGACAGGGTGGGGGGAGACCCAGTACTTC. The genes are TRBV9 and TRBJ2-5, with 7 bases matching TRBD1. CDR1 is SGDLS, CDR2 YYNGEE, per germline. V shed 3 bases, J shed 5 bases, and the junction held 7 bases outside the gene matches. This CDR3 is built from 14 residues. Full variable domain (missing parts from reference TRBV9 and TRBJ2-5): DSGVTQTPKHLITATGQRVTLRCSPRSGDLSVYWYQQSLDQGLQFLIQYYNGEERAKGNILERFSAQQFPDLHSELNLSSLELGDSALYFCASSETGWGETQYFGPGTRLLVL.

This clonotype was picked up many times. The genes are TRBV12-3 or TRBV12-4 and TRBJ2-3; 7 bases are a match to TRBD1. The CDR3 totals 17 residues. V trimming: 6 bases; J trimming: 3 bases; junction bases outside the gene matches: 15. CDR3 sequence: CASRALGTGDKTDTQYF. CDR3 DNA sequence: TGTGCCAGCAGGGCCCTCGGTACAGGGGATAAGACAGATACGCAGTATTTT.

CDR3 in DNA: TGCGCCAGCAGCTTGGAACAGGTAGCGGCCAACGTCCTGACTTTC. Protein: CASSLEQVAANVLTF. J is TRBJ2-6 and V is TRBV5-1, with D perhaps TRBD1 (5 bases). The CDR3 is 15 amino acids. The germline V gene encodes CDR1 SGHRS and CDR2 YFSETQ. V lost 0 bases, J lost 6 bases, and 10 bases lay in between. Full variable domain (rest looked up from reference TRBV5-1 and TRBJ2-6): KAGVTQTPRYLIKTRGQQVTLSCSPISGHRSVSWYQQTPGQGLQFLFEYFSETQRNKGNFPGRFSGRQFSNSRSEMNVSTLELGDSALYLCASSLEQVAANVLTFGAGSRLTVL.

This chain links TRBV4-2 with TRBJ2-2; 7 positions match TRBD2. Germline CDR1 reads LGHNA; CDR2 reads YNFKEQ. The V segment lost 3 bases and the J segment 0 bases; nucleotides outside the gene matches: 1. The CDR3 has 15 amino acids. CDR3 in amino acids: CASSQSGTNTGELFF. In DNA, the CDR3 is TGTGCCAGCAGCCAGAGCGGGACGAACACCGGGGAGCTGTTTTTT.

The chain couples TRBV5-6 to TRBJ1-1; D possibly corresponds to TRBD1 (5 bases). Germline V lookup: CDR1 SGHDT, CDR2 YYEEEE. The CDR3 runs 14 residues. Deletions cut 0 bases from V and 3 bases from J, with 9 bases between. CDR3 bases: TGTGCCAGCAGCTTGGCCAGGGTGGACACTGAAGCTTTCTTT. Its protein is CASSLARVDTEAFF. The full variable domain, completed using reference TRBV5-6 and TRBJ1-1, is DAGVTQSPTHLIKTRGQQVTLRCSPKSGHDTVSWYQQALGQGPQFIFQYYEEEERQRGNFPDRFSGHQFPNYSSELNVNALLLGDSALYLCASSLARVDTEAFFGQGTRLTVV.

This clonotype occurred a few times. The chain carries TRBV12-3 or TRBV12-4 and TRBJ2-7, with D possibly matching TRBD2 (7 bases). The CDR3 has 14 amino acids. V lost 4 bases, J lost 7 bases, and 17 bases lay in between. The CDR3 region is CASSSGGRVLEQYF. CDR3 DNA sequence: TGTGCCAGCAGTTCCGGGGGGCGGGTTTTGGAGCAGTACTTC.

The CDR3 is CASSYLGSTDTQYF. The CDR3 nucleotides are TGTGCCAGCAGTTACTTGGGCAGTACAGATACGCAGTATTTT. This chain connects TRBV6-5 to TRBJ2-3; D is uncertain. V lost 1 base to trimming and J lost 3 bases, with 8 bases between them. This CDR3 region has 14 residues. Germline CDR1 and CDR2: MNHEY and SVGAGI.

The chain has TRBV2 and TRBJ2-3; no definite D call. The CDR3 runs 14 residues. V was cut by 6 bases and J by 3 bases, with 13 bases left in between. Germline V gene sequence: CDR1 SNHLY, CDR2 FYNNEI. CDR3 bases: TGTGCCAGCAGCAGGCTGCGTCGGACAGATACGCAGTATTTT. The encoded protein is CASSRLRRTDTQYF.

This chain joins TRBV11-1 and TRBJ2-2; perhaps TRBD1 as D (5 bases). V lost 4 bases to trimming and J lost 0 bases, with 18 bases between them. CDR3 length equals 18 residues. Germline CDR1 SGHAT, CDR2 FQDESV (reference sequence). The CDR3 loop reads CASSSERHRRTNTGELFF. For the CDR3, the DNA is TGTGCCAGCAGCTCAGAACGTCACAGGAGAACGAACACCGGGGAGCTGTTTTTT.

This clonotype was seen a handful of times. V gene TRBV5-1 combines with J gene TRBJ2-7, with D possibly matching TRBD2 (5 bases). This CDR3 has 14 residues. The germline CDR1 and CDR2 sequences are SGHRS and YFSETQ. Trimming removed 4 bases from V and 7 bases from J, with 18 bases in between. CDR3 nucleotide sequence: TGCGCCAGCAGCCCGGAGGTTCCGGCGAGGGAGCAGTACTTC. Translating gives CASSPEVPAREQYF.

Only a few counts were recorded for this clonotype. The chain links TRBV19 to TRBJ2-5, with a tentative D call TRBD2 (5 bases). The V gene lost 4 bases and the J gene lost 13 bases, with 13 bases spanning the gap. CDR3 length: 11 residues. Germline assignment: CDR1 LNHDA and CDR2 SQIVND (reference sequence). CDR3 in amino acids: CASSTGRGMYF. The CDR3 DNA sequence: TGTGCCAGTAGTACCGGCCGAGGGATGTACTTC.

J is TRBJ1-5 and V is TRBV7-8; D ambiguous. The CDR3 is 12 amino acids. CDR1 is SGHVS, CDR2 FQNEAQ, per germline. V dropped 5 bases and J dropped 5 bases, with 7 bases sitting between them. Here the CDR3 DNA reads TGTGCCAGCAGCCCCTATTATCAGCCCCAGCATTTT. Encoded protein: CASSPYYQPQHF.

The rearrangement links TRBV28 to TRBJ1-5; a possible D gene is TRBD1 (5 bases). CDR3 length equals 17 residues. The V gene lost 2 bases and the J gene lost 6 bases, with 20 bases spanning the gap. Germline V gene sequence: CDR1 MDHEN, CDR2 SYDVKM. CDR3 loop: CASSLGMGQGLFQPQHF. CDR3 nucleotides: TGTGCCAGCAGTTTAGGGATGGGGCAGGGCCTCTTTCAGCCCCAGCATTTT.

This clonotype has a handful of counts. The chain employs TRBV4-1 and TRBJ1-3; weak D call: TRBD1 (5 bases). The CDR3 extends over 16 amino acids. CDR1 and CDR2 (germline): MGHRA, YSYEKL. V was trimmed by 3 bases and J by 0 bases, leaving 12 bases between them. The chain's CDR3 is CASSQGTLTSGNTIYF. CDR3 coding DNA: TGCGCCAGCAGCCAGGGGACGCTGACCTCTGGAAACACCATATATTTT.

This clonotype was seen a few times. V and J are TRBV12-3 or TRBV12-4 and TRBJ1-2, with 9 bases aligning to TRBD1. The CDR3 has 13 residues. J gave up 8 bases and V 5 bases, and 6 bases lay outside the gene matches. This chain's CDR3 is CASSKWTGDGYTF. In DNA form, the CDR3 reads TGTGCCAGCAGTAAATGGACAGGGGACGGCTACACCTTC.

The sample holds one count of this clonotype. The chain is built from TRBV4-3 and TRBJ2-5; 9 bases are a match to TRBD2. This CDR3 is built from 16 residues. Germline lookup yields CDR1 LGHNA and CDR2 YSLEER. V was clipped by 1 base and J by 5 bases; unmatched bases: 8. CDR3 residues: CASSQVRAGGWETQYF. As DNA, the CDR3 is TGCGCCAGCAGCCAAGTCCGAGCGGGAGGATGGGAGACCCAGTACTTC.

This clonotype was seen many times. V and J are TRBV7-8 and TRBJ1-4, with TRBD1 matching over 11 bases. This CDR3 comprises 15 residues. V lost 2 bases and J lost 8; bases outside the gene matches: 4. Germline V gene sequence: CDR1 SGHVS, CDR2 FQNEAQ. Written as DNA, the CDR3 is TGTGCCAGCAGCTTATTGGGACAGGGGGACGAAAAACTGTTTTTT. Translated: CASSLLGQGDEKLFF.

The chain is built from TRBV6-6 and TRBJ2-1; perhaps TRBD2 as D (6 bases). Per the germline V gene, CDR1 is MNHNY and CDR2 is SVGAGI (reference sequence). This CDR3 is built from 12 residues. Trimming pared 5 bases from V and 8 bases from J, leaving 10 bases between. CDR3 sequence reads: CASSGRSHEQFF. The CDR3 region has the DNA TGTGCCAGCAGTGGGAGGTCCCATGAGCAGTTCTTC.

This clonotype has a handful of counts. The gene calls are TRBV20-1 and TRBJ2-3; 14 bases fit TRBD2. J gave up 5 bases and V 3 bases, and 10 bases lay outside the gene matches. The length of the CDR3 is 17 residues. Germline V CDR1 and CDR2: DFQATT, SNEGSKA (reference sequence). The CDR3: CSARAPGTSGGGDTQYF. In DNA form, the CDR3 reads TGCAGTGCTAGGGCCCCGGGGACTAGCGGGGGTGGAGATACGCAGTATTTT.

The rearrangement links TRBV20-1 to TRBJ2-7; D tentatively fits TRBD1 or TRBD2 (5 bases each). The V end lost 3 bases, the J end lost 2 bases, and 14 bases lay between the germline ends. The CDR3 runs 14 residues. The V gene's germline CDR1 is DFQATT and CDR2 SNEGSKA (reference sequence). CDR3 sequence reads: CSASGGIGAYEQYF. The CDR3 DNA reads TGCAGTGCTAGTGGGGGTATCGGGGCCTACGAGCAGTACTTC.

This rearrangement joins TRBV7-9 to TRBJ1-5; D is perhaps TRBD1 (5 bases). CDR3 length: 14 residues. Trimming stripped 4 bases from V and 4 bases from J, with 11 bases between. The germline CDR1 and CDR2 sequences are SEHNR and FQNEAQ (reference sequence). The CDR3 protein is CASSSGGGNQPQHF. CDR3 DNA sequence: TGTGCCAGCAGCTCCGGGGGAGGAAATCAGCCCCAGCATTTT.

This clonotype was found a few times. This chain links TRBV27 with TRBJ1-5; TRBD1 matches at 9 bases. V shed 7 bases, J shed 6 bases, and the junction held 7 bases outside the gene matches. The CDR3 is 14 residues long. CDR1 and CDR2 from the germline V gene are MNHEY and SMNVEV (reference sequence). The CDR3 sequence is CASKGQGLSQPQHF. DNA for the CDR3: TGTGCCAGCAAGGGACAGGGATTGTCTCAGCCCCAGCATTTT.

This clonotype was seen at least ten times. The chain recombines TRBV29-1 with TRBJ2-7; TRBD2 agrees at 10 bases. The CDR3 runs 14 residues. Germline CDR1 SQVTM, CDR2 ANQGSEA. Germline trimming cut 1 base from V and 0 bases from J; bases unmatched to any gene: 0. Here the CDR3 DNA reads TGCAGCGTTGAAGCTAGCGGGAGCTCCTACGAGCAGTACTTC. Its protein is CSVEASGSSYEQYF.

The rearrangement links TRBV12-3 or TRBV12-4 to TRBJ1-5, with a weak D call TRBD1 (5 bases). CDR3 size: 16 residues. The ends were cut back, 4 bases at V and 6 bases at J, with 19 bases in the middle. CDR3 loop: CASSSFGGKRGQPQHF. In DNA form, the CDR3 reads TGTGCCAGCAGTTCTTTTGGGGGAAAGCGGGGTCAGCCCCAGCATTTT.

The rearrangement links TRBV20-1 to TRBJ1-5; maybe TRBD1 (6 bases). This CDR3 is built from 13 residues. Looked up from germline, CDR1 is DFQATT and CDR2 is SNEGSKA (reference sequence). Trimming removed 2 bases from V and 7 bases from J, with 12 bases in between. The CDR3 coding sequence is TGCAGTGCTAGACCAACAGGGAGACAGCCCCAGCATTTT. Encoded protein: CSARPTGRQPQHF.

V usage is TRBV7-2 and J usage is TRBJ1-5, with TRBD1 matching 8 bases. V lost 7 bases and J lost 2; bases outside the gene matches: 4. Germline lookup yields CDR1 SGHTA and CDR2 FQGNSA. This CDR3 region has 14 residues. The chain's CDR3 is CASTADRGNQPQHF. CDR3 nucleotide sequence: TGTGCCAGCACCGCGGACAGGGGCAATCAGCCCCAGCATTTT.

The V call is TRBV7-2, the J call TRBJ1-5; D not certain. The CDR3 consists of 16 residues. The germline CDR1 and CDR2 sequences are SGHTA and FQGNSA. V was trimmed by 1 base and J by 5 bases, leaving 15 bases between them. The CDR3: CASSLVVSRMDQPQHF. CDR3 sequence (DNA): TGTGCCAGCAGCTTAGTGGTTTCACGGATGGATCAGCCCCAGCATTTT.